This T cell receptor (beta chain) was recorded in a study of blood T cells in healthy people across ages (dated by TCRdb to 2014 to 2015). About the full investigation: In model experiments, template switching captured roughly one uniquely barcoded TCR beta cDNA molecule for every two T cells. Donors of different ages were randomly distributed across sequencing lanes to avoid experimental bias. To track age-related changes in TCR beta repertoire diversity, the study relied on deep sequencing normalized with unique cDNA molecular identifiers. Donors were grouped into four age groups: young (average about 15 years), middle-aged (around 39), aged (around 62) and long-lived (approximately 81). For two donors (one aged 18 to 30 and one aged 80 or older), the study analyzed two additional independent replicas of 1 million unique cDNA reads from the same blood draw.

As to this clonotype: No cognate antigen has been identified for it. No much larger clonotype is one base removed from it; base qualities were not supplied.

Donors were 35 to 40 systemically healthy Caucasian individuals from Russia aged about 6 to 100 years. Each donor gave 8 to 10 milliliters of peripheral blood, drawn into EDTA-treated Vacutainer tubes. Ficoll-Paque density-gradient centrifugation was used to isolate PBMCs, with at least 6 million obtained per sample. Total RNA was extracted from PBMCs with Trizol reagent, with at least 5.5 micrograms obtained per sample. Naive CD45RAhigh/CD27high T cell percentages were measured by flow cytometry on a PBMC aliquot from every donor. Library preparation employed 5' RACE. The data were produced on an Illumina HiSeq 2500. A second PCR of roughly 7 to 11 cycles was performed with a sample-barcoded 5' primer and a J-beta primer mix. Each TCR beta cDNA molecule received a unique molecular identifier from a template-switch 5' adaptor carrying 12 random nucleotides. At least 3 million CDR3-containing paired-end reads were obtained from each sample. First-strand cDNA synthesis was performed from all RNA using the Mint cDNA synthesis kit, with priming by a TRBC-specific oligonucleotide. Following uracil-DNA glycosylase treatment, all cDNA underwent a first 18-cycle PCR with the universal primers M1SS and BC2_uni_R. Under the source paper's analysis protocol: Each sample was normalized by randomly selecting 1 million high-quality reads, each carrying a distinct molecular identifier. Instead of being binned into consensus sequences, reads with shared molecular identifiers were discarded. MiTCR, run with a Q25 quality threshold and the strictest error-elimination algorithm, handled CDR3 identification, clonotype clustering and error correction. A nonparametric unseen species model using Euler transformation provided a lower-bound estimate of total TCR beta diversity. TCRdb reprocessing: public reads trimmed at Q25 with fastp, clones called with MiXCR, in-frame beta chains kept. Each record represents a unique CDR3 protein, reported with the most common genes and DNA among its rows. The V and J calls reflect TCRdb's pipeline rather than the authors' work. The sample table contains some 1,500,000 distinct CDR3 sequences; only one count was recorded for approximately 39% of them. The ten largest clones take up about 3.8% of the sample.

Paper-wide results and their limitations: Estimates of total diversity based on one million sequenced T cells were considered lower bounds and underestimates. The percentage of naive T cells measured by flow cytometry correlated strongly with observed TCR beta diversity. Because profiling used bulk unsorted PBMCs, naive and antigen-experienced compartments could not be compared conclusively. As age increased, observed TCR beta diversity per million T cells dropped in a roughly linear way, and a significant reduction was already evident by age about 40. Because donor CMV infection status was unknown, age-related changes in expanded clonotypes were potentially confounded. The long-lived group showed more naive CD4+ T cells, fewer expanded clones and increased TCR diversity than the aged group, suggesting age selection.

This sequence originates from a young woman in good health. The material sequenced was blood.

The nucleotide sequence reads as follows: TGCGCCAGCAGTGAGGGGGCAGCCCTAACCTACGAGCAGTACTTC. The encoded protein is CASSEGAALTYEQYF. The receptor chain draws on TRBV10-1 and TRBJ2-5; TRBD1 is possibly the D segment (5 matching bases). The J call may be wrong; the DNA end is better matched by TRBJ2-7. The cysteine opens and the phenylalanine closes a CDR3 of 15 amino acids. Here the CDR3 DNA is all that survives: 45 bases in frame from base 1. The germline V gene (reference sequence) provides CDR1 WNHNN and CDR2 SYGVQD.